This TCR beta chain was recorded in a study of vaccination effects on CD4 cells after COVID-19. Study-wide context: Two-dose vaccination with either BNT162b2 or mRNA-1273 was given to the participants. Study results and limitations: Pronounced clonal contraction occurred in clones induced by infection and by vaccine late after vaccination.

TCRdb's copy holds only in-frame clones and misses some; the assay was immunoSEQ multiplex PCR. The table has 41,000 or so clones, around three quarters seen once. Note on this clone: Antigen unknown.

V gave up 6 bases and J gave up 5 bases; unmatched junction bases: 1. The CDR3 is made up of 12 amino acids. Germline CDR1 reads SNHLY; CDR2 reads FYNNEI. Expansion with viral peptide pools was applied to antigen-specific CD4+ T cells by the ViraFEST assay prior to sequencing. The culture ran for 10 days, and then CD4+ T cells were isolated. Vaccinated recipients, who were negative for nucleocapsid antibodies, had no history of SARS-CoV-2 infection. Every well got a few million PBMC, which were grown with around 10 IU/ml IL-2 and about 10 ug/ml peptides. Cultures got half-medium changes with IL-2 on days 3 and 7.

The receptor comes from a human donor who received a COVID-19 vaccine. V is TRBV2 and J is TRBJ2-1, with 7 bases lining up with TRBD1. The sequencing here drew on CD4+ T cells from PBMCs cultured with HCoV-NL63 spike peptides, taken before COVID-19 vaccination. CDR3 sequence reads: CASRGQNNEQFF. CDR3 in DNA: TGTGCCAGCAGGGGACAGAACAATGAGCAGTTCTTC.